The 18 T cell receptor beta chains below all came from one sample that was sequenced in a study of prognosis after radiotherapy for stage I lung cancer (TCRdb year 2021). TCRdb lists the instrument as Illumina HiSeq 3000. Two rounds of multiplex PCR were performed to amplify the TCR beta CDR3 region from genomic DNA. The first PCR round used primers specific to each TRBV and TRBJ gene, and the primer sequences were filed in Chinese patent CN105087789A. TCRdb redid the processing of the public reads, applying fastp at Q25 and MiXCR, and retained in-frame beta chains. Duplicate CDR3 protein sequences are folded into a single record with the most common DNA and genes. The sample table lists tens of thousands of distinct CDR3 sequences, around 45% of them with a count of one. The ten largest clones add up to about 15% of the sample. This specimen consisted of PBMCs, obtained before or after stereotactic body radiation therapy (not recorded which). All receptors come from a donor over 45 with non-small cell lung cancer.

The V call is TRBV2, the J call TRBJ2-2; 7 nucleotides line up with TRBD1. Germline CDR1 reads SNHLY; CDR2 reads FYNNEI. There are 15 residues in the CDR3. J lost 1 base, V lost 5 bases, and 4 bases had no gene match. The CDR3 bases are TGTGCCAGCAGTCGACAGGGTAGGAACACCGGGGAGCTGTTTTTT. Translated: CASSRQGRNTGELFF.

This clonotype was found many times. The chain uses TRBV19 and TRBJ2-5; D possibly corresponds to TRBD2 (5 bases). CDR1 is LNHDA and CDR2 is SQIVND in the germline V gene (reference sequence). Deletions cut 11 bases from V and 5 bases from J, with 18 bases between. The CDR3 loop spans 13 amino acids. The CDR3 DNA reads TGTGCCTGTTCCAGTCAACGAGGGGAGACCCAGTACTTC. It codes for CACSSQRGETQYF.

To note about this clonotype: The germline gene is not matched at one end of the junction; a read error may be the cause. For the CDR3, the DNA is TGTGCCAGCAGTGGCGCAGGGACCAACTATGGATACACCTTC. Translation: CASSGAGTNYGYTF. This chain connects TRBV6-1 to TRBJ1-2; possible D gene TRBD1, 5 bases. The length of the CDR3 is 14 residues. Germline CDR1 reads MNHNS; CDR2 reads SASEGT.

The chain recombines TRBV12-3 or TRBV12-4 with TRBJ1-2; unclear D gene. The CDR3 runs to 13 residues. V lost 2 bases and J lost 4, with 8 bases in between. The CDR3 protein is CASSLKRSYGYTF. The CDR3 DNA sequence: TGTGCCAGCAGTTTAAAGCGCAGCTATGGCTACACCTTC.

This clonotype was counted only a few times. This CDR3 is missing its conserved last phenylalanine or tryptophan, likely due to a read error. This chain links TRBV20-1 with TRBJ2-7; a weak D match, TRBD2 (6 bases). V was cut by 5 bases and J by 3 bases, with 14 bases left in between. The CDR3 runs to 13 residues. Germline lookup yields CDR1 DFQATT and CDR2 SNEGSKA (reference sequence). CDR3 sequence reads: CSAALDYNYEQYS. The CDR3 DNA follows: TGCAGTGCTGCTCTGGACTACAACTACGAGCAGTACTCC.

The sample holds many counts of this clonotype. The chain recombines TRBV4-2 with TRBJ1-3, with D perhaps TRBD1 (6 bases). V was clipped by 0 bases and J by 10 bases, with 7 bases between them. The CDR3 extends over 12 amino acids. Looked up from germline, CDR1 is LGHNA and CDR2 is YNFKEQ. The CDR3 DNA follows: TGTGCCAGCAGCCAAGATAGGGGGACCATATATTTT. This encodes CASSQDRGTIYF.

This clonotype occurred many times. The V call is TRBV6-1, the J call TRBJ2-5; D ambiguous. The germline V gene encodes CDR1 MNHNS and CDR2 SASEGT. V lost 10 bases and J lost 3, with 18 bases in between. This CDR3 is built from 14 residues. CDR3 in amino acids: CATHFSIAEETQYF. In DNA, the CDR3 is TGTGCCACCCACTTTAGCATTGCTGAAGAGACCCAGTACTTC.

In this sample, this clonotype turned up many times. This chain connects TRBV11-1 to TRBJ2-3; 7 nucleotides agree with TRBD2. J was trimmed by 2 bases and V by 5 bases; bases with no gene match: 10. The length of the CDR3 is 16 residues. Germline assignment: CDR1 SGHAT and CDR2 FQDESV (reference sequence). DNA of the CDR3: TGTGCCAGCAGCCCCCGGACTAGAACTAACACAGATACGCAGTATTTT. Protein: CASSPRTRTNTDTQYF.

Comments on this clonotype: This likely traces to a read error, being one base from a far larger clone. V usage is TRBV6-1 and J usage is TRBJ2-1; tentative D call: TRBD1 (5 bases). The CDR3 consists of 16 residues. Germline V gives CDR1 MNHNS, CDR2 SASEGT. Written as DNA, the CDR3 is TGTGCCAGCAGTTACGTCAGGGTAGGGCCCTACAGTGAGCAGTTCTTC. The encoded protein is CASSYVRVGPYSEQFF.

This chain connects TRBV11-1 to TRBJ2-1; D is unclear. Looked up from germline, CDR1 is SGHAT and CDR2 is FQDESV (reference sequence). V lost 2 bases to trimming and J lost 0 bases, with 8 bases between them. The CDR3 totals 15 residues. The CDR3 spells CASSLKQLSYNEQFF. The CDR3 DNA sequence: TGTGCCAGCAGCTTAAAACAACTCTCCTACAATGAGCAGTTCTTC.

This clonotype was detected ten times or more. This chain connects TRBV19 to TRBJ2-4, with D hard to call. Between the trimmed V and J ends, which lost 2 bases and 6 bases, there was a span of 5 bases. The CDR3 consists of 12 residues. The germline CDR1 and CDR2 sequences are LNHDA and SQIVND (reference sequence). The CDR3 sequence: CASSIPTNIQYF. Written as DNA, the CDR3 is TGTGCCAGTAGTATACCCACAAACATTCAGTACTTC. The full variable domain, with the rest looked up from reference TRBV19 and TRBJ2-4, is DGGITQSPKYLFRKEGQNVTLSCEQNLNHDAMYWYRQDPGQGLRLIYYSQIVNDFQKGDIAEGYSVSREKKESFPLTVTSAQKNPTAFYLCASSIPTNIQYFGAGTRLSVL.

The rearrangement links TRBV5-4 to TRBJ1-1, with D uncertain. CDR1 is SGHNT, CDR2 YYREEE, per germline (reference sequence). Deletions cut 0 bases from V and 5 bases from J, with 11 bases between. This CDR3 region has 14 residues. The CDR3 here is CASSLAALGTEAFF. The CDR3 region has the DNA TGTGCCAGCAGCTTGGCCGCCTTGGGGACTGAAGCTTTCTTT.

This clonotype was seen just once. A far larger clone is just one base off, so this is likely a read error. This chain connects TRBV6-8 to TRBJ1-1; D not resolved. The CDR3 totals 13 residues. Germline-derived CDR1 and CDR2 are MNHGY and SAAAGT. The CDR3 DNA reads TGTGCCAGCAGTTACCGGAGCCACACTGAATCTTTCTTT. Translation gives CASSYRSHTESFF.

Relative to its sample, this clonotype is medium-sized. V gene TRBV19 combines with J gene TRBJ1-5; D possibly corresponds to TRBD1 (5 bases). Germline V CDR1 and CDR2: LNHDA, SQIVND (reference sequence). Trimming took 3 bases from V and 5 from J, leaving 17 bases between them. The CDR3 has 16 amino acids. In DNA, the CDR3 is TGTGCCAGTAGTATGGAGTTGGGCAGGGTGGATCAGCCCCAGCATTTT. As protein: CASSMELGRVDQPQHF.

There are many counts of this clonotype. The chain is built from TRBV7-2 and TRBJ2-7; 8 bases agree with TRBD2. Germline lookup yields CDR1 SGHTA and CDR2 FQGNSA. With 4 bases clipped from V and 5 bases from J, the junction kept 10 bases outside the gene matches. This CDR3 comprises 15 residues. The CDR3 nucleotides read TGTGCCAGCAGCTCGAGAGTGGCGGGGGGTAACGAGCAGTACTTC. Translating it yields CASSSRVAGGNEQYF.

The rearrangement links TRBV4-2 to TRBJ2-7; a weak D match, TRBD2 (5 bases). The CDR3 loop spans 16 amino acids. The V and J ends lost 3 bases and 7 bases respectively, with 22 bases between them. Germline V gives CDR1 LGHNA, CDR2 YNFKEQ. The CDR3 loop reads CASSQPNKEGDYEQYF. CDR3 bases: TGTGCCAGCAGCCAGCCGAATAAAGAGGGAGACTATGAGCAGTACTTC.

This clonotype was detected ten times or more. The CDR3 sequence: CASSWGTSGGTDTQYF. CDR3 bases: TGTGCCAGCAGCTGGGGGACTAGCGGGGGAACAGATACGCAGTATTTT. The J gene is TRBJ2-3, the V gene TRBV11-3; TRBD2 matches 14 bases. J was trimmed by 3 bases and V by 4 bases; bases with no gene match: 3. Germline V gene lookup returns CDR1 SGHNT and CDR2 YENEEA. CDR3 length: 16 amino acids.

On this clonotype itself: With only one base between it and a far larger clone, this is likely a read error. The chain couples TRBV6-5 to TRBJ2-1; the match to TRBD1 covers 8 bases. Germline loops: CDR1 MNHEY, CDR2 SVGAGI. This CDR3 contains 16 residues. J gave up 4 bases and V 10 bases, and 15 bases lay outside the gene matches. The CDR3, as DNA: TGTGCCATCAGAAAAACCCGGGACAGGCTATACAATGAGCAGTTCTTC. This codes for CAIRKTRDRLYNEQFF.